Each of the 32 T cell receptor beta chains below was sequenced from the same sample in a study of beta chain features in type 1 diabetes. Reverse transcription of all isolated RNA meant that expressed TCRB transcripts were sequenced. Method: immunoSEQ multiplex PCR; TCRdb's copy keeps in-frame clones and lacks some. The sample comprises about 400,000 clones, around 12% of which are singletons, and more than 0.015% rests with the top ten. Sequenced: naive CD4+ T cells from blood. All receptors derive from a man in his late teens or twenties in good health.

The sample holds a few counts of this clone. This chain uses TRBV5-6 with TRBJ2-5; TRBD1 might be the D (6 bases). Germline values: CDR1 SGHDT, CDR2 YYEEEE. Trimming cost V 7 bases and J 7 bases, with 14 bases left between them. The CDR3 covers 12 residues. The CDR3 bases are TGTGCCAGCGGAAGGGACACCCGGACCCAGTACTTC. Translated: CASGRDTRTQYF.

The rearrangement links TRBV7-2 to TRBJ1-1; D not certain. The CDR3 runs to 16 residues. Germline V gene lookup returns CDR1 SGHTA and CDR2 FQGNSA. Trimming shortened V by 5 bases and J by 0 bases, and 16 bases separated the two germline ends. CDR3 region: CASSRGLGSLNTEAFF. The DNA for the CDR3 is TGTGCCAGCAGCCGTGGGCTTGGCAGTTTGAACACTGAAGCTTTCTTT.

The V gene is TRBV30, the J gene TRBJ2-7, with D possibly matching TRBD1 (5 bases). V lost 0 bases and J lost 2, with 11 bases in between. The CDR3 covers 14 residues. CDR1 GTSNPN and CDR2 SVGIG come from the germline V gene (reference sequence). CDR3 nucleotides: TGTGCCTGGAGTGTACGCCGACAGACCTACGAGCAGTACTTC. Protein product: CAWSVRRQTYEQYF.

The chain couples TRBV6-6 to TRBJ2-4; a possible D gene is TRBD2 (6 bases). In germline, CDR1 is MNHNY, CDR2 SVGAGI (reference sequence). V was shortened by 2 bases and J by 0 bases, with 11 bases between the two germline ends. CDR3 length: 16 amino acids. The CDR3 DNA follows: TGTGCCAGCAGTTACGGGCTAGCGAGAGCCAAAAACATTCAGTACTTC. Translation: CASSYGLARAKNIQYF.

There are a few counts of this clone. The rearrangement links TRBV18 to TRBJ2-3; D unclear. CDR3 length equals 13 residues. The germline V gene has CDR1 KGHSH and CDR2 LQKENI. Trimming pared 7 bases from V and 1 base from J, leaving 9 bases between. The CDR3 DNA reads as TGTGCCAGCTTAGAAAGAGGCACAGATACGCAGTATTTT. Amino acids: CASLERGTDTQYF.

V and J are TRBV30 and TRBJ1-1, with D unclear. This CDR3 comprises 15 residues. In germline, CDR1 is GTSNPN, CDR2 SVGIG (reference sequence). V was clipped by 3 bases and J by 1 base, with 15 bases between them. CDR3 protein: CAWSGPGSTNTEAFF. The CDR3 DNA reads TGTGCCTGGAGCGGCCCGGGATCTACGAACACTGAAGCTTTCTTT.

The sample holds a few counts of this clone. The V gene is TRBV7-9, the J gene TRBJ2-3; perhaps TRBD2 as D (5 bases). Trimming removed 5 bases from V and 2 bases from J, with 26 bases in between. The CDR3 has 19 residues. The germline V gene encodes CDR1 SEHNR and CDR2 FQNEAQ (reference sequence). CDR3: CASSPRGVWRIGNTDTQYF. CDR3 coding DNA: TGTGCCAGCAGCCCCCGGGGAGTTTGGAGGATTGGAAACACAGATACGCAGTATTTT.

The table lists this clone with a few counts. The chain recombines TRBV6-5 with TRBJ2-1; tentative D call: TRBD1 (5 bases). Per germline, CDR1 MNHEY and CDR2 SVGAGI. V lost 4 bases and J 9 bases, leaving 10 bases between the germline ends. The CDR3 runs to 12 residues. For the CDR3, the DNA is TGTGCCAGCAGTTCGACAGTTGGTGAGCAGTTCTTC. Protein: CASSSTVGEQFF.

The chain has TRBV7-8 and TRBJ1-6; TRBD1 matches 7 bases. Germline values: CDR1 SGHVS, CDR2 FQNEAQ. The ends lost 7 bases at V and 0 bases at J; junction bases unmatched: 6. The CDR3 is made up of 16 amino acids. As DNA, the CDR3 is TGTGCCAGCACCGGGACAGCAAACTCCTATAATTCACCCCTCCACTTT. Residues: CASTGTANSYNSPLHF.

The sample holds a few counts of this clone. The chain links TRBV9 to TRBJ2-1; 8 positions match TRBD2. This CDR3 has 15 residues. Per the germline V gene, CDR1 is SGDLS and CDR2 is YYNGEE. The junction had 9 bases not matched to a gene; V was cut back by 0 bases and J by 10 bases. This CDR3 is CASSVEGTRGREQFF. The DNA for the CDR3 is TGTGCCAGCAGCGTAGAAGGGACTAGGGGTCGCGAGCAGTTCTTC.

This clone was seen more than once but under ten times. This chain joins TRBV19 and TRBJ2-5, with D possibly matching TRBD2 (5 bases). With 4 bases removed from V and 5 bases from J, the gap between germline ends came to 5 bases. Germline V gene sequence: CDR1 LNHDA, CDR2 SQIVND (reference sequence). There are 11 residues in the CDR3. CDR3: CASSRRETQYF. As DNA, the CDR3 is TGTGCCAGTAGTAGGAGGGAGACCCAGTACTTC.

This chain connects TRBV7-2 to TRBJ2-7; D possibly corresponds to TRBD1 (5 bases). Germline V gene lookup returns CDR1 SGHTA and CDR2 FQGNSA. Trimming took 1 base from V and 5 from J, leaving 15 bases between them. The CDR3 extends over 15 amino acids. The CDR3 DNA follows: TGTGCCAGCAGCTTAGGTTTCAGGGTCGTGGACGAGCAGTACTTC. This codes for CASSLGFRVVDEQYF. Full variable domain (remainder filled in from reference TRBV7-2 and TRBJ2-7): GAGVSQSPSNKVTEKGKDVELRCDPISGHTALYWYRQSLGQGLEFLIYFQGNSAPDKSGLPSDRFSAERTGGSVSTLTIQRTQQEDSAVYLCASSLGFRVVDEQYFGPGTRLTVT.

The CDR3 loop reads CASSMDGQGPYEQYF. The CDR3, as DNA: TGCGCCAGCAGCATGGACGGGCAGGGTCCCTACGAGCAGTACTTC. The genes are TRBV5-1 and TRBJ2-7, with D perhaps matching TRBD1 (5 bases). The germline V gene encodes CDR1 SGHRS and CDR2 YFSETQ. There are 15 residues in the CDR3. Trimming took 4 bases from V and 2 from J, leaving 16 bases between them. Full variable domain (remainder filled in from reference TRBV5-1 and TRBJ2-7): KAGVTQTPRYLIKTRGQQVTLSCSPISGHRSVSWYQQTPGQGLQFLFEYFSETQRNKGNFPGRFSGRQFSNSRSEMNVSTLELGDSALYLCASSMDGQGPYEQYFGPGTRLTVT.

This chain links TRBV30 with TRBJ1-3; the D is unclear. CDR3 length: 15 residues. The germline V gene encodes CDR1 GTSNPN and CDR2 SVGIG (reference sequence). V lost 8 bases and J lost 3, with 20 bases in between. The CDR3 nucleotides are TGTGCCGGCGGTCGGCACACGGGGATTGGAAACACCATATATTTT. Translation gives CAGGRHTGIGNTIYF.

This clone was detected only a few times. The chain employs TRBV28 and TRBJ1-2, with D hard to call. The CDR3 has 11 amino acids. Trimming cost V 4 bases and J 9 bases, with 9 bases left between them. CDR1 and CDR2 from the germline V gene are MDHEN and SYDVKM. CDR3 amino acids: CASSWGGRYTF. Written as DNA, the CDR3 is TGTGCCAGCAGTTGGGGAGGGCGCTACACCTTC.

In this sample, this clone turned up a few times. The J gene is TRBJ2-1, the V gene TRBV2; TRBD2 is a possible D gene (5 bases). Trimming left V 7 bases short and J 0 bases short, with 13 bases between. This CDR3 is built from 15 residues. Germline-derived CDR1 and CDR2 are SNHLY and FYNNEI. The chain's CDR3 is CASTQAEPSYNEQFF. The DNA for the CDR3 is TGTGCCAGCACCCAAGCGGAGCCCTCCTACAATGAGCAGTTCTTC.

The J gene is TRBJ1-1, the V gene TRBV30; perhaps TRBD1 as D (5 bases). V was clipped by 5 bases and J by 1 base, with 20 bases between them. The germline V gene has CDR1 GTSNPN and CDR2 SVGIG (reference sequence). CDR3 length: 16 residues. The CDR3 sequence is CAWGGMGRSQNTEAFF. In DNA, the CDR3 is TGTGCCTGGGGGGGGATGGGCAGGTCGCAGAACACTGAAGCTTTCTTT.

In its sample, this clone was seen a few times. CDR3 nucleotide sequence: TGTGCCAGCAGCTTAGCGGGCGGGCATCAGCCCCAGCATTTT. It is translated as CASSLAGGHQPQHF. The chain recombines TRBV7-2 with TRBJ1-5; no clear D. V lost 0 bases, J lost 5 bases, and 8 bases lay in between. Germline V CDR1 and CDR2: SGHTA, FQGNSA. This CDR3 contains 14 residues.

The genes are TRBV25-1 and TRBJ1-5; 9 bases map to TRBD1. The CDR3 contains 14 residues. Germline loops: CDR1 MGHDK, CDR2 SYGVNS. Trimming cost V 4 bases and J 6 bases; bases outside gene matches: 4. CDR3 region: CASSGQGVGQPQHF. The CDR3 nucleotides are TGTGCCAGCAGTGGACAGGGGGTAGGTCAGCCCCAGCATTTT.

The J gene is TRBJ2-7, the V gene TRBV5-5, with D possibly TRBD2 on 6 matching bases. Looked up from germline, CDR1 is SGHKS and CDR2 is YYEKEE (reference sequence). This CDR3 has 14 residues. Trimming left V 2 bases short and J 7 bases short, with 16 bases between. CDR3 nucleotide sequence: TGTGCCAGCAGCTTTATATTTAGTAGCGGAGAGCAGTACTTC. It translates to CASSFIFSSGEQYF.

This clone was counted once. The DNA of the CDR3 is TGCGCCAGCAGCGAGCTCGCAGGGGGCCGCCGCGAGCAGTACTTC. It yields the protein CASSELAGGRREQYF. The V and J genes are TRBV5-1 and TRBJ2-7; 8 bases are shared with TRBD1. Germline V gene data show CDR1 as SGHRS and CDR2 as YFSETQ. J gave up 6 bases and V 4 bases, and 12 bases lay outside the gene matches. The CDR3 totals 15 residues.

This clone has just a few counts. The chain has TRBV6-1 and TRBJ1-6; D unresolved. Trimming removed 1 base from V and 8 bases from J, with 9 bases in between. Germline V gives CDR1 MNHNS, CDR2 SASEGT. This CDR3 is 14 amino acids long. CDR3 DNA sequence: TGTGCCAGCAGTGAAGGAGGGATGCATTCACCCCTCCACTTT. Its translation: CASSEGGMHSPLHF.

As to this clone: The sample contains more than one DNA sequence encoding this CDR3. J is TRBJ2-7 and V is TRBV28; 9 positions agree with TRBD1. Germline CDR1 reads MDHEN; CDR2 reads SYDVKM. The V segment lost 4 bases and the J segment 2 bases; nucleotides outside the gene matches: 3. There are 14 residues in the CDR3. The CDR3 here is CASSSGQGTYEQYF. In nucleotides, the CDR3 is TGTGCCAGCAGTTCGGGACAGGGAACCTACGAGCAGTACTTC.

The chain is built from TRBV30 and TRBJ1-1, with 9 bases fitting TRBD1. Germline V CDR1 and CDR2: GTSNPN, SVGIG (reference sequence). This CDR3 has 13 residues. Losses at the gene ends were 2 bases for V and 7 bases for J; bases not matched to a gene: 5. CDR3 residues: CAWSPRGQGEAFF. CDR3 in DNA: TGTGCCTGGAGTCCAAGGGGACAGGGTGAAGCTTTCTTT.

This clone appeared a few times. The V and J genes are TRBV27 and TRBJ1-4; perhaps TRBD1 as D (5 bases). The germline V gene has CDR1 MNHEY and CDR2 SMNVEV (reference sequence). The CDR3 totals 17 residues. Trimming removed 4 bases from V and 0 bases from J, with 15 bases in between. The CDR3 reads CASSSPGGGATNEKLFF. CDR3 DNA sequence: TGTGCCAGCAGTTCCCCCGGGGGGGGAGCAACTAATGAAAAACTGTTTTTT.

The CDR3 spells CASRRGTGNEKLFF. CDR3 in DNA: TGTGCCAGCAGACGTGGGACAGGGAATGAAAAACTGTTTTTT. The chain couples TRBV7-8 to TRBJ1-4, with 9 nucleotides matching TRBD1. V shed 6 bases, J shed 5 bases, and the junction held 4 bases outside the gene matches. This CDR3 is built from 14 residues. CDR1 and CDR2 from the germline V gene are SGHVS and FQNEAQ.

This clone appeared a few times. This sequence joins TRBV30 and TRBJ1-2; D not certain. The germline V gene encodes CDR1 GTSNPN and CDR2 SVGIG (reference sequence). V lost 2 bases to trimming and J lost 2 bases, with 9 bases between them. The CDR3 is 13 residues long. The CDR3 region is CAWSSGSNYGYTF. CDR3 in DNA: TGTGCCTGGAGTTCCGGGTCCAACTATGGCTACACCTTC.

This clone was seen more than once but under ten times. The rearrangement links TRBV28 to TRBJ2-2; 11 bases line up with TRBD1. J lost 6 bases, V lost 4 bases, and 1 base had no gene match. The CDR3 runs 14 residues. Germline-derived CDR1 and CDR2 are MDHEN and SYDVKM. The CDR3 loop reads CASSWTGGSGELFF. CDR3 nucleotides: TGTGCCAGCAGTTGGACAGGGGGCTCCGGGGAGCTGTTTTTT.

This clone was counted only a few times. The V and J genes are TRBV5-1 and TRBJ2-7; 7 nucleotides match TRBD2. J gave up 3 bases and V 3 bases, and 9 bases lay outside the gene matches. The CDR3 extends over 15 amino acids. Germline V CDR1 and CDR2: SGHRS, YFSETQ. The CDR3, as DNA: TGCGCCAGCAGCTCCGGCCGGCGGGGGATCTACGAGCAGTACTTC. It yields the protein CASSSGRRGIYEQYF.

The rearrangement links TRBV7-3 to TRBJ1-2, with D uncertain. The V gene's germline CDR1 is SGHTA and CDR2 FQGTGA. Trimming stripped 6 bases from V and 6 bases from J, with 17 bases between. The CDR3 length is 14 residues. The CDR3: CASRSRLGSDGYTF. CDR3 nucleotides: TGTGCCAGCAGGTCCAGGTTGGGGAGTGATGGCTACACCTTC.

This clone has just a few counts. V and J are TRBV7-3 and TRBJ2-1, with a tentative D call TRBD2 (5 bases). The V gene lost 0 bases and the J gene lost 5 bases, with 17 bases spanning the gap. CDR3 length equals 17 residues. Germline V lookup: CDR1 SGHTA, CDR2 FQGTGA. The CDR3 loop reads CASSLTALGAPNNEQFF. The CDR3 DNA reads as TGTGCCAGCAGCTTAACAGCATTGGGAGCGCCCAACAATGAGCAGTTCTTC. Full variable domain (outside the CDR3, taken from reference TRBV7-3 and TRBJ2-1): GAGVSQTPSNKVTEKGKYVELRCDPISGHTALYWYRQSLGQGPEFLIYFQGTGAADDSGLPNDRFFAVRPEGSVSTLKIQRTERGDSAVYLCASSLTALGAPNNEQFFGPGTRLTVL.

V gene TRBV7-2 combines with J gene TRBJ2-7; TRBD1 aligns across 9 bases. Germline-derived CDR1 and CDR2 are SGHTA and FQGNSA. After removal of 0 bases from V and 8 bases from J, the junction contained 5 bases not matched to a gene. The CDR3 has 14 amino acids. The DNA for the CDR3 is TGTGCCAGCAGCTTAGCGGACAGGGGCGGGCAGCAGTACTTC. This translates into CASSLADRGGQQYF.